This TCR beta chain was identified during a study of identical twins. TCRdb used MiXCR to reprocess the 5' RACE reads, holding one entry per CDR3 protein. The sample has hundreds of thousands of distinct CDR3 sequences, about 20% seen once. The germline gives CDR1 SGDLS, CDR2 YYNGEE. This CDR3 spans 15 amino acids. V lost 5 bases to trimming and J lost 1 base, with 14 bases between them. These data also formed part of another study, on T cells expressing NK-cell markers.

This rearrangement joins TRBV9 to TRBJ2-3; D possibly uses TRBD1 or TRBD2 (5 bases each). The clonotype was recovered from a woman between 18 and 30 years old in good health. The sequencing sample was made of PBMCs. For the CDR3, the DNA is TGTGCCAGCAGTCCCAGAGGGGTGGGCACAGATACGCAGTATTTT. Translated, it gives CASSPRGVGTDTQYF. The full variable domain, rest sourced from reference TRBV9 and TRBJ2-3, is DSGVTQTPKHLITATGQRVTLRCSPRSGDLSVYWYQQSLDQGLQFLIQYYNGEERAKGNILERFSAQQFPDLHSELNLSSLELGDSALYFCASSPRGVGTDTQYFGPGTRLTVL.